This T cell receptor (beta chain) is from a study of CD8 T cells in ankylosing spondylitis. General study points: Disease-linked clones bore a CD8+ phenotype and were relatively rare in peripheral blood.

5'-RACE, quantitative and with molecular barcodes, yielded the TCR beta libraries. TCRdb passed the 5' RACE reads through MiXCR, listing each CDR3 protein once. This sample has 100,000 to 150,000 distinct CDR3 sequences, with around 15% found just once. V was pared by 4 bases and J by 7 bases, with 12 bases between. Germline V gene lookup returns CDR1 SGHNT and CDR2 YYREEE (reference sequence). This CDR3 has 12 residues. Details on this clonotype: The antigen is undetermined.

This chain uses TRBV5-4 with TRBJ2-7, with D unresolved. The sequence came from a female donor with ankylosing spondylitis or in good health (not recorded which). The material sequenced was blood, either unsorted or a sorted T cell fraction (not recorded which). The CDR3 spells CASSQKSGEQYF. The CDR3, as DNA: TGTGCCAGCAGCCAAAAGTCGGGTGAGCAGTACTTC.